This T cell receptor beta chain was captured by sequencing in a study of preoperative IRX-2 immunotherapy in early breast cancer. The protocol was immunoSEQ multiplex PCR, while the TCRdb copy is restricted to in-frame clones and leaves out a portion. The sample shows around 57,000 clones, roughly 95% of them seen only once. Unmatched junction bases numbered 12, after V lost 6 bases and J lost 6 bases. The CDR3 sequence is 16 residues long. Germline-derived CDR1 and CDR2 are LNHDA and SQIVND (reference sequence). Stated treatment: preoperative locoregional IRX-2 cytokine immunotherapy. This sample was obtained from a patient treated with IRX-2 immunotherapy. The sequence derives from a human donor with breast cancer. The chain has TRBV19 and TRBJ1-5; 9 bases align to TRBD1. CDR3 bases: TGTGCCAGTAGCAGACGGGGGGGACAGGGCGGTCAGCCCCAGCATTTT. As protein: CASSRRGGQGGQPQHF.